Shown below are 18 T cell receptor beta chains from a single sample sequenced in a study of blood T cell repertoires in COVID-19. This table comes from immunoSEQ multiplex PCR, and its TCRdb copy is limited to in-frame clones, with some not included. The table records over 85,000 clones, roughly 82% of them present only once. The specimen was peripheral blood. These receptors were collected from a human donor in a cohort sampled during active COVID-19.

This chain joins TRBV11-2 and TRBJ1-2; D may be TRBD1 (5 bases). V was pared by 2 bases and J by 4 bases, with 14 bases between. CDR3 length: 15 amino acids. The V gene's germline CDR1 is SGHAT and CDR2 FQNNGV. CDR3 coding DNA: TGTGCCAGCAGCTTACTTAGGGGATGGGGCTATGGCTACACCTTC. It is translated as CASSLLRGWGYGYTF.

In DNA form, the CDR3 reads TGTGCCTGGAGGACAGGGGGCGGGCAGTACTTC. Translated: CAWRTGGGQYF. This rearrangement joins TRBV30 to TRBJ2-7, with TRBD1 identical over 10 bases. V gave up 3 bases and J gave up 9 bases; unmatched junction bases: 2. The CDR3 sequence is 11 residues long. Germline CDR1 reads GTSNPN; CDR2 reads SVGIG (reference sequence).

This chain joins TRBV7-2 and TRBJ2-3; perhaps TRBD1 as D (6 bases). Trimming removed 2 bases from V and 4 bases from J, with 10 bases in between. The CDR3 is 14 amino acids. Germline lookup yields CDR1 SGHTA and CDR2 FQGNSA. The CDR3 protein is CASSLTRGSDTQYF. CDR3 coding DNA: TGTGCCAGCAGCTTAACTAGGGGGTCAGATACGCAGTATTTT.

This clone has only a few counts. V is TRBV15 and J is TRBJ2-1; possible D gene TRBD1, 5 bases. Trimming took off 4 bases at V and 6 bases at J, with 13 bases between the two ends. The CDR3 sequence is 14 residues long. Germline assignment: CDR1 LNHNV and CDR2 YYDKDF (reference sequence). The CDR3 nucleotides are TGTGCCACCAGCACCCCACAGGTTAGCAATGAGCAGTTCTTC. It translates to CATSTPQVSNEQFF. Full variable domain (remainder filled in from reference TRBV15 and TRBJ2-1): DAMVIQNPRYQVTQFGKPVTLSCSQTLNHNVMYWYQQKSSQAPKLLFHYYDKDFNNEADTPDNFQSRRPNTSFCFLDIRSPGLGDTAMYLCATSTPQVSNEQFFGPGTRLTVL.

J is TRBJ1-4 and V is TRBV28; TRBD1 matches at 7 bases. The germline CDR1 and CDR2 sequences are MDHEN and SYDVKM. The CDR3 sequence is 15 residues long. Trimming cost V 6 bases and J 4 bases; bases outside gene matches: 8. The CDR3 coding sequence is TGTGCCAGCAGCACACCGGGACAGCTTAATGAAAAACTGTTTTTT. Translating it yields CASSTPGQLNEKLFF.

The chain recombines TRBV7-6 with TRBJ2-1; 9 positions match TRBD2. Germline trimming cut 4 bases from V and 4 bases from J; bases unmatched to any gene: 8. This CDR3 is built from 16 residues. Germline CDR1 is SGHVS and CDR2 is FNYEAQ. The CDR3 DNA sequence: TGTGCCAGCAGCTCGCACTGGACTAGCGCATACAATGAGCAGTTCTTC. Translated, it gives CASSSHWTSAYNEQFF.

The chain combines TRBV18 with TRBJ2-1; D is perhaps TRBD1 (6 bases). Looked up from germline, CDR1 is KGHSH and CDR2 is LQKENI. The CDR3 is made up of 14 amino acids. V was trimmed by 2 bases and J by 9 bases, leaving 14 bases between them. DNA for the CDR3: TGTGCCAGCTCACCAATAGGGGGAGTGACTGAGCAGTTCTTC. Its protein is CASSPIGGVTEQFF.

The rearrangement uses TRBV3-1 (or the pseudogene TRBV3-2) and TRBJ2-5, with 15 nucleotides matching TRBD2. V was clipped by 4 bases and J by 1 base; unmatched bases: 1. Germline V gene data show CDR1 as LGHDT and CDR2 as YNNKEL (reference sequence). The CDR3 totals 16 residues. Here the CDR3 DNA reads TGTGCCAGCAGCCTGGGACTAGCGGGGGGCCAAGAGACCCAGTACTTC. Translated, it gives CASSLGLAGGQETQYF.

The genes are TRBV5-1 and TRBJ1-4; 9 nucleotides line up with TRBD1. Unmatched junction bases numbered 8, after V lost 4 bases and J lost 4 bases. Germline CDR1 is SGHRS and CDR2 is YFSETQ. The CDR3 covers 16 residues. CDR3 in amino acids: CASSLGTGTNNEKLFF. DNA of the CDR3: TGCGCCAGCAGCCTTGGGACAGGGACCAATAATGAAAAACTGTTTTTT.

The V gene is TRBV18, the J gene TRBJ2-5; 11 nucleotides agree with TRBD2. The CDR3 consists of 13 residues. V was pared by 4 bases and J by 5 bases, with 0 bases of the junction left unmatched. The germline V gene has CDR1 KGHSH and CDR2 LQKENI. Written as DNA, the CDR3 is TGTGCCAGCTCACGACTAGCGGGGGAGACCCAGTACTTC. It translates to CASSRLAGETQYF.

The J gene is TRBJ1-5, the V gene TRBV2, with 7 nucleotides matching TRBD1. V was clipped by 5 bases and J by 4 bases; unmatched bases: 8. The CDR3 is made up of 15 amino acids. In germline, CDR1 is SNHLY, CDR2 FYNNEI. The CDR3: CASSPDRVGNQPQHF. CDR3 bases: TGTGCCAGCAGTCCTGACAGGGTCGGAAATCAGCCCCAGCATTTT.

This clone appeared once. V is TRBV7-2 and J is TRBJ2-1; no reliable D call. V was clipped by 0 bases and J by 1 base, with 13 bases between them. In germline, CDR1 is SGHTA, CDR2 FQGNSA. This CDR3 comprises 17 residues. The CDR3 protein is CASSLAGSVSSYNEQFF. The CDR3 region has the DNA TGTGCCAGCAGCTTAGCAGGAAGCGTGAGTTCCTACAATGAGCAGTTCTTC.

The chain employs TRBV6-5 and TRBJ2-7; 9 bases map to TRBD2. This CDR3 is built from 16 residues. Germline-derived CDR1 and CDR2 are MNHEY and SVGAGI. Unmatched junction bases numbered 9, after V lost 4 bases and J lost 2 bases. The CDR3: CASSLGPSGTTYEQYF. As DNA, the CDR3 is TGTGCCAGCAGTTTAGGACCTAGCGGGACGACCTACGAGCAGTACTTC.

This chain connects TRBV7-2 to TRBJ2-3, with TRBD2 identical over 8 bases. The CDR3 is 16 amino acids. CDR1 and CDR2 from the germline V gene are SGHTA and FQGNSA. V was clipped by 5 bases and J by 3 bases; unmatched bases: 10. The CDR3 here is CASSLRGGAGTDTQYF. CDR3 DNA sequence: TGTGCCAGCAGCCTCCGGGGGGGGGCCGGTACAGATACGCAGTATTTT.

The chain has TRBV19 and TRBJ2-7; D is possibly TRBD2 (5 bases). The germline V and J ends were trimmed by 6 bases and 4 bases, with 7 bases remaining between them. Germline CDR1 reads LNHDA; CDR2 reads SQIVND (reference sequence). The CDR3 has 11 amino acids. The CDR3 loop reads CASRTGYEQYF. The CDR3 DNA sequence: TGTGCCAGTAGGACGGGATACGAGCAGTACTTC. Using reference TRBV19 and TRBJ2-7 for the parts outside the CDR3, the full variable domain is DGGITQSPKYLFRKEGQNVTLSCEQNLNHDAMYWYRQDPGQGLRLIYYSQIVNDFQKGDIAEGYSVSREKKESFPLTVTSAQKNPTAFYLCASRTGYEQYFGPGTRLTVT.

V gene TRBV2 combines with J gene TRBJ2-5; 7 bases line up with TRBD1. The CDR3 has 14 residues. The V gene end was trimmed by 2 bases and the J gene end by 2 bases; junction bases not matched to a gene: 2. CDR1 is SNHLY, CDR2 FYNNEI, per germline. CDR3 region: CASSERDSQETQYF. The DNA for the CDR3 is TGTGCCAGCAGTGAAAGGGACAGTCAAGAGACCCAGTACTTC. Complete variable domain (other parts from reference TRBV2 and TRBJ2-5): EPEVTQTPSHQVTQMGQEVILRCVPISNHLYFYWYRQILGQKVEFLVSFYNNEISEKSEIFDDQFSVERPDGSNFTLKIRSTKLEDSAMYFCASSERDSQETQYFGPGTRLLVL.

V gene TRBV7-3 combines with J gene TRBJ2-2; TRBD2 aligns across 9 bases. This CDR3 contains 20 residues. Germline assignment: CDR1 SGHTA and CDR2 FQGTGA. V was pared by 3 bases and J by 2 bases, with 16 bases of the junction left unmatched. This CDR3 is CASSFKPLGGGASNTGELFF. As DNA, the CDR3 is TGTGCCAGCAGCTTTAAGCCCCTCGGCGGGGGGGCCTCAAACACCGGGGAGCTGTTTTTT.

This rearrangement joins TRBV7-9 to TRBJ1-2, with D possibly being TRBD1 (6 bases). Looked up from germline, CDR1 is SEHNR and CDR2 is FQNEAQ (reference sequence). V lost 7 bases and J lost 4, with 16 bases in between. The CDR3 contains 14 residues. CDR3 amino acids: CASTQNRDVYGYTF. The CDR3 nucleotides read TGTGCCAGCACCCAGAACAGGGATGTCTATGGCTACACCTTC.